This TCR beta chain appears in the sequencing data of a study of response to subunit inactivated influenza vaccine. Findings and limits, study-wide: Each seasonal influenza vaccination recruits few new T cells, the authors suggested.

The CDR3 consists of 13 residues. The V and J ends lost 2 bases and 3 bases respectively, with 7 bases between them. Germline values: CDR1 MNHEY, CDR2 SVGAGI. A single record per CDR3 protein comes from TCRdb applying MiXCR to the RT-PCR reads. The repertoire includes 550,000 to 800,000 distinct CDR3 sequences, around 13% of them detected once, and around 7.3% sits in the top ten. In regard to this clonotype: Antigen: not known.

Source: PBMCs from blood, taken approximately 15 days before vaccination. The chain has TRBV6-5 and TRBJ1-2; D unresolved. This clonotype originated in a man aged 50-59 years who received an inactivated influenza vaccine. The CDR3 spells CASSYISYYGYTF. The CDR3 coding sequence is TGTGCCAGCAGTTACATTAGCTACTATGGCTACACCTTC.